Shown below are 8 T cell receptor beta chains from a single sample sequenced in a study of blood T cells in healthy people across ages. Next came a second PCR, run for about 7 to 12 cycles, which used a sample-barcoded 5' primer along with a J-beta primer mix. TCRdb processed the 5' RACE reads anew with MiXCR; each CDR3 protein has one entry. The table lists 1.5 million or so distinct CDR3 sequences, approximately 38% of them singletons. The sample comprised blood. The receptors were gathered from a woman between 18 and 29 years old in good health.

In this sample, this clonotype turned up many times. This chain connects TRBV29-1 to TRBJ2-1; TRBD2 matches 11 bases. The V gene end was trimmed by 6 bases and the J gene end by 9 bases; junction bases not matched to a gene: 16. The germline V gene encodes CDR1 SQVTM and CDR2 ANQGSEA. The CDR3 spans 16 residues. CDR3: CSVETSGSPSVSEQFF. The CDR3 DNA is TGCAGCGTCGAAACTAGCGGGAGTCCTTCCGTGAGTGAGCAGTTCTTC.

This clonotype was detected ten times or more. The V and J genes are TRBV12-3 or TRBV12-4 and TRBJ1-4; 9 nucleotides match TRBD1. The V gene end was trimmed by 5 bases and the J gene end by 5 bases; junction bases not matched to a gene: 6. The CDR3 runs 15 residues. CDR3 sequence: CASSRPTGGNEKLFF. The CDR3 DNA follows: TGTGCCAGCAGTCGCCCGACAGGGGGGAATGAAAAACTGTTTTTT.

This clonotype was counted a few times. V usage is TRBV6-1 and J usage is TRBJ1-2; D unclear. This CDR3 region has 11 residues. The V end lost 5 bases, the J end lost 12 bases, and 13 bases lay between the germline ends. The germline CDR1 and CDR2 sequences are MNHNS and SASEGT. As DNA, the CDR3 is TGTGCCAGCAGTCAATGGAGGGCAAACACCTTC. The encoded protein is CASSQWRANTF.

The gene calls are TRBV9 and TRBJ1-1; the match to TRBD1 covers 9 bases. The ends lost 3 bases at V and 9 bases at J; junction bases unmatched: 6. The CDR3 extends over 13 amino acids. Germline values: CDR1 SGDLS, CDR2 YYNGEE. CDR3 amino acids: CASSEGQGFQAFF. For the CDR3, the DNA is TGTGCCAGCAGCGAGGGACAGGGCTTTCAAGCTTTCTTT.

This clonotype was detected once. For the CDR3, the DNA is TGCAGTGCTGATGAGGGGAGACACGAGCAGTACTTC. Protein: CSADEGRHEQYF. The chain uses TRBV20-1 and TRBJ2-7, with D possibly called TRBD1 or TRBD2 (5 bases each). The germline CDR1 and CDR2 sequences are DFQATT and SNEGSKA (reference sequence). Trimming took 5 bases from V and 5 from J, leaving 13 bases between them. The CDR3 covers 12 residues.

V gene TRBV28 combines with J gene TRBJ2-3, with unresolved D. Germline V CDR1 and CDR2: MDHEN, SYDVKM. V dropped 8 bases and J dropped 11 bases, with 14 bases sitting between them. The CDR3 extends over 11 amino acids. The CDR3 DNA reads TGTGCCAGCTATCAGCCTTATATGCAGTATTTT. The encoded protein is CASYQPYMQYF.

The V and J genes are TRBV16 and TRBJ1-2; D call uncertain. This CDR3 has 13 amino acids. The ends were cut back, 0 bases at V and 6 bases at J, with 8 bases in the middle. Germline CDR1 KGHSY, CDR2 FQNENV. The CDR3 nucleotides are TGTGCCAGCAGCCAATCGGTCCTCGATGGCTACACCTTC. Protein sequence: CASSQSVLDGYTF.

The chain recombines TRBV6-5 with TRBJ2-3, with D possibly matching TRBD1 (6 bases). This CDR3 comprises 15 residues. Germline V gene data show CDR1 as MNHEY and CDR2 as SVGAGI. V lost 6 bases and J lost 1, with 14 bases in between. CDR3 sequence (DNA): TGTGCCAGCAGAAAAGGGGGTTTCGGCACAGATACGCAGTATTTT. Protein product: CASRKGGFGTDTQYF.